These 7 T cell receptor beta chains were all obtained from the same sample, sequenced in a study of patients and donors after allogeneic stem cell transplantation. One entry per CDR3 protein results from TCRdb running MiXCR on the RT-PCR reads. The sample consists of approximately 210,000 distinct CDR3 sequences, around two fifths of them appearing once. Sequences were obtained from blood, either unsorted or a sorted T cell fraction (not recorded which). Receptors were obtained from a human donor who was either an allogeneic HSCT recipient or a stem cell or donor lymphocyte infusion donor (not recorded which). It is not recorded whose cells these are; they may come from a transplant donor.

This rearrangement joins TRBV5-1 to TRBJ2-7; D is unclear. This CDR3 is built from 15 residues. The V end was cut by 0 bases, the J end by 3 bases, with 13 bases between. Germline V CDR1 and CDR2: SGHRS, YFSETQ. Here the CDR3 DNA reads TGCGCCAGCAGCTTGGTTCTTGGGCAAATCTACGAGCAGTACTTC. Translating it yields CASSLVLGQIYEQYF.

V and J are TRBV4-3 and TRBJ1-2, with D unclear. Trimming pared 0 bases from V and 4 bases from J, leaving 9 bases between. The CDR3 is 14 residues long. Germline CDR1 LGHNA, CDR2 YSLEER. Here the CDR3 DNA reads TGCGCCAGCAGCCAAGATGAACAAACCTATGGCTACACCTTC. This gives the protein CASSQDEQTYGYTF.

The chain carries TRBV6-2 or TRBV6-3 and TRBJ1-1; D is unresolved. Trimming shortened V by 2 bases and J by 1 base, and 8 bases separated the two germline ends. Germline CDR1 is MNHEY and CDR2 is SVGEGT. This CDR3 comprises 14 residues. CDR3 bases: TGTGCCAGCAGTTACCTACTTAGGAACACTGAAGCTTTCTTT. It translates to CASSYLLRNTEAFF.

This clonotype occurred a few times. The chain has TRBV4-3 and TRBJ1-1; D uncertain. The CDR3 is 14 amino acids. Germline loops: CDR1 LGHNA, CDR2 YSLEER. Trimming removed 0 bases at V and 4 bases at J, with 9 bases between. CDR3 DNA sequence: TGCGCCAGCAGCCAAGAAACTTGGACCACTGAAGCTTTCTTT. Amino acid sequence: CASSQETWTTEAFF.

This clonotype came up a few times. The chain joins TRBV27 to TRBJ1-4; perhaps TRBD1 as D (6 bases). This CDR3 region has 16 residues. Per the germline V gene, CDR1 is MNHEY and CDR2 is SMNVEV (reference sequence). Trimming removed 5 bases at V and 8 bases at J, with 21 bases between. For the CDR3, the DNA is TGTGCCAGCAGTCCTAACGGGGAGGGGGACTGGGAAAAACTGTTTTTT. This encodes CASSPNGEGDWEKLFF.

The chain joins TRBV7-2 to TRBJ2-1; D call uncertain. The germline CDR1 and CDR2 sequences are SGHTA and FQGNSA. Trimming pared 5 bases from V and 5 bases from J, leaving 16 bases between. The CDR3 contains 15 residues. The CDR3 DNA sequence: TGTGCCAGCAGCCCCCGTAACGCAGGTAACAATGAGCAGTTCTTC. This sequence encodes CASSPRNAGNNEQFF.

This clonotype was detected a few times. The V gene is TRBV4-2, the J gene TRBJ1-4; no reliable D call. CDR1 is LGHNA, CDR2 YNFKEQ, per germline. The CDR3 has 17 amino acids. The V and J ends lost 4 bases and 0 bases respectively, with 15 bases between them. The CDR3 protein is CASSPQFGPATNEKLFF. CDR3 DNA: TGTGCCAGCAGCCCCCAGTTTGGACCCGCAACTAATGAAAAACTGTTTTTT.